The subject of this entry is one T cell receptor (beta chain). This specimen comes from a study of blood T cell repertoires in COVID-19. For the study at large: The samples span acute and convalescent COVID-19 from the United States, Italy and Spain. Sample material is recorded as cDNA or gDNA derived from T cells, B-cell-depleted T cells, or PBMCs.

The CDR3 loop spans 15 amino acids. Germline CDR1 and CDR2: MNHNS and SASEGT. The V end was cut by 2 bases, the J end by 2 bases, with 13 bases between. The authors' processing: Amplification of reference gene primers provided the estimated nucleated cell counts. The method was immunoSEQ multiplex PCR; TCRdb's version includes in-frame clones alone and lacks a portion of them. The V and J calls and clone size were taken over from that table, and D and trimming were inferred from the DNA. The sample lists 90,000 to 150,000 clones; about 85% were seen once. The source of this sequence is a man aged 80 or over with acute or convalescent COVID-19. The chain links TRBV6-1 to TRBJ2-7; D remains unclear. Material for sequencing was peripheral blood. The CDR3 here is CASSELVPTPYEQYF. CDR3 DNA sequence: TGTGCCAGCAGTGAACTGGTACCGACACCCTACGAGCAGTACTTC.